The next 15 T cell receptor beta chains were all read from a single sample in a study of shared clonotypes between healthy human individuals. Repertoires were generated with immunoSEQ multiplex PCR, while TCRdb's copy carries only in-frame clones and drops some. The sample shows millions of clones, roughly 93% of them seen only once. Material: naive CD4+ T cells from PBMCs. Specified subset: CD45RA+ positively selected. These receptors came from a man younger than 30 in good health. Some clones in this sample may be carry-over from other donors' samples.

The CDR3 protein is CASSSSGRVPDTQYF. The CDR3 DNA reads as TGTGCCAGCAGCTCTAGCGGGAGGGTCCCAGATACGCAGTATTTT. The chain uses TRBV7-8 and TRBJ2-3; TRBD2 matches 12 bases. V shed 4 bases and J 4 bases; nucleotides not matched to a gene: 3. This CDR3 is 15 amino acids long. Germline assignment: CDR1 SGHVS and CDR2 FQNEAQ. Together with reference TRBV7-8 and TRBJ2-3, the CDR3 gives the full variable domain: GAGVSQSPRYKVAKRGQDVALRCDPISGHVSLFWYQQALGQGPEFLTYFQNEAQLDKSGLPSDRFFAERPEGSVSTLKIQRTQQEDSAVYLCASSSSGRVPDTQYFGPGTRLTVL.

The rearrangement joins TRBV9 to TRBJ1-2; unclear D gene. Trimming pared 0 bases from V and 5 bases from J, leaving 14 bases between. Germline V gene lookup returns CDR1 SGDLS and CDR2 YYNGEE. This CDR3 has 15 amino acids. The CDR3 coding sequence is TGTGCCAGCAGCGTAGTTGGAGACCAAAGATATGGCTACACCTTC. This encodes CASSVVGDQRYGYTF.

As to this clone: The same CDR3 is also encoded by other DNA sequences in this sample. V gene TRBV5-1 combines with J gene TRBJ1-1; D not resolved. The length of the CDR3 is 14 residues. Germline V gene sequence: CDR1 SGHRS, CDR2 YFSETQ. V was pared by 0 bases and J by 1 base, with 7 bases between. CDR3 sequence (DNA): TGCGCCAGCAGCTTGGGCACGGGGAACACTGAAGCTTTCTTT. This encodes CASSLGTGNTEAFF.

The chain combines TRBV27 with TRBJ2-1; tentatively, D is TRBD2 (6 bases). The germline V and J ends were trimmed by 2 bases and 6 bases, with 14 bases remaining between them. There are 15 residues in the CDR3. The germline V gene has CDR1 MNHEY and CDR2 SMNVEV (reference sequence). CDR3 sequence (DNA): TGTGCCAGCAGTTTACTCGGGAGTCTGGGCAATGAGCAGTTCTTC. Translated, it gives CASSLLGSLGNEQFF.

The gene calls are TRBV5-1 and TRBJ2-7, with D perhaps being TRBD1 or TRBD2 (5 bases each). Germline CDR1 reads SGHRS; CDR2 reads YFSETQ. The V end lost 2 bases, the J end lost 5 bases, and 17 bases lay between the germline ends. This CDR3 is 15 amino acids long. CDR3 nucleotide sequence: TGCGCCAGCAGCTTCGGGACGGTCGTAGGGGACGAGCAGTACTTC. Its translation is CASSFGTVVGDEQYF.

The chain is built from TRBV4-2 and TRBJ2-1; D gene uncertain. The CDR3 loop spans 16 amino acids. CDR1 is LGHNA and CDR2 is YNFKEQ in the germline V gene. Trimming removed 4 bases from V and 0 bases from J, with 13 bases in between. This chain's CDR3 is CASSRKDGRSYNEQFF. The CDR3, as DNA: TGTGCCAGCAGCCGGAAGGACGGTCGCTCCTACAATGAGCAGTTCTTC.

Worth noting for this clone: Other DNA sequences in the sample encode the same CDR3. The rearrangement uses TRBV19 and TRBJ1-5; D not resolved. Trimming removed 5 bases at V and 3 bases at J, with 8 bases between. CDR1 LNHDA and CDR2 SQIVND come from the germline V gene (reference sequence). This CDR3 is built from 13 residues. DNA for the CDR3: TGTGCCAGTAGTGGAGGGTTCAATCAGCCCCAGCATTTT. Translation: CASSGGFNQPQHF.

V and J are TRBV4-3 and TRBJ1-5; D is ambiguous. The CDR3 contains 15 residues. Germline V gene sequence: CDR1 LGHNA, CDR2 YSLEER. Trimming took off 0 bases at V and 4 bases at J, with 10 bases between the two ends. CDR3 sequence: CASSQEVRGNQPQHF. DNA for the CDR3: TGCGCCAGCAGCCAAGAAGTTCGGGGAAATCAGCCCCAGCATTTT.

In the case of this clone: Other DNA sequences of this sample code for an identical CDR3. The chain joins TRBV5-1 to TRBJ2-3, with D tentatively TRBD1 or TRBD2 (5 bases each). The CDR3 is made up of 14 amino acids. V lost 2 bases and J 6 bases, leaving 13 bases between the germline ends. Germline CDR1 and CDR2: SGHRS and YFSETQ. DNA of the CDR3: TGCGCCAGCAGCTTCCGGGACCCTCGGGATACGCAGTATTTT. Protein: CASSFRDPRDTQYF.

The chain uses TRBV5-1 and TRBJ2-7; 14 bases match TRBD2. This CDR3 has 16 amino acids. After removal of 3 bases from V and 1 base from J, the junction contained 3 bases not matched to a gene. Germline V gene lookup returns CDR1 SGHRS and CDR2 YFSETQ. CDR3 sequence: CASSWGLAGASYEQYF. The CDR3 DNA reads TGCGCCAGCAGCTGGGGACTAGCGGGAGCGTCCTACGAGCAGTACTTC.

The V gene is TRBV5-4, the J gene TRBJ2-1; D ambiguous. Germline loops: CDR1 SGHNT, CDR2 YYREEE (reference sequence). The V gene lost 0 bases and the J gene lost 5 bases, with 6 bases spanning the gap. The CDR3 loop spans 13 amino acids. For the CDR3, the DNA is TGTGCCAGCAGCTTGGGAGAAAACAATGAGCAGTTCTTC. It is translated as CASSLGENNEQFF.

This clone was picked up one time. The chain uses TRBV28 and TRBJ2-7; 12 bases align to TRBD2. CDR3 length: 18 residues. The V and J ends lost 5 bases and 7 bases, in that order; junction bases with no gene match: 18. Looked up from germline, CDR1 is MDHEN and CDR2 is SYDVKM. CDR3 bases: TGTGCCAGCAGTACACAGGCCGGACTAGCGGGAAGGAGAGGGGAGCAGTACTTC. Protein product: CASSTQAGLAGRRGEQYF.

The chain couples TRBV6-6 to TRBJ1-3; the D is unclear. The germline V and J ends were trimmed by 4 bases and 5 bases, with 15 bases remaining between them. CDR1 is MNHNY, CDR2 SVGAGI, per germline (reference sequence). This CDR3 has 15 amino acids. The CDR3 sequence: CASSFSREGRNTIYF. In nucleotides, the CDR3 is TGTGCCAGCAGTTTTTCCCGAGAGGGCCGAAACACCATATATTTT.

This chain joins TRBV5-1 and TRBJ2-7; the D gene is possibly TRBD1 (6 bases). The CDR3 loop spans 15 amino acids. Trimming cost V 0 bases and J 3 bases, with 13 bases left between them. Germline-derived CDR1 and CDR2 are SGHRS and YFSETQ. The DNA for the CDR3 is TGCGCCAGCAGCTTGGGGGACATTTATTTCTACGAGCAGTACTTC. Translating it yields CASSLGDIYFYEQYF.

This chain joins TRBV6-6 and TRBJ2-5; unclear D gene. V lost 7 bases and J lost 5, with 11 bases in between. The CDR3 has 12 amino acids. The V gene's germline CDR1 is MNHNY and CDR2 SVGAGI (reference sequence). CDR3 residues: CASTVVGETQYF. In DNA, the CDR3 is TGTGCCAGCACGGTGGTGGGGGAGACCCAGTACTTC.